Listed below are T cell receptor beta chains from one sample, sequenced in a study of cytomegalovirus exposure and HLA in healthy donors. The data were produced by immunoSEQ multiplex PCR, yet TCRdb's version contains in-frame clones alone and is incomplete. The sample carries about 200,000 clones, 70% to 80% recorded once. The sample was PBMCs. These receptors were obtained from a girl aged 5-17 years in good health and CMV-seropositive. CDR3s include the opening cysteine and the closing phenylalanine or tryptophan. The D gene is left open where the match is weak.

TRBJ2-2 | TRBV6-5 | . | TGTGCCAGCAGCCCCCTTCCCCGGACCGGGGAGCTGTTTTTT | CASSPLPRTGELFF
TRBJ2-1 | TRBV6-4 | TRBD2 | TGTGCCAGCAGTGAGGGCGGGGGGGTCTACAATGAGCAGTTCTTC | CASSEGGGVYNEQFF
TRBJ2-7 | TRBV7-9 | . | TGTGCCAGCAGCCGCGGGGAGTGGGGCTTGGGCGACGAGCAGTACTTC | CASSRGEWGLGDEQYF
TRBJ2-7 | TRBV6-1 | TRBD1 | TGTGCCAGCAGTGGTGGACAGGGTAACTCCTACGAGCAGTACTTC | CASSGGQGNSYEQYF
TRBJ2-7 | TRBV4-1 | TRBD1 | TGCGCCAGCAGCCAGTTACAGGGGGCAGGTCTCGACGAGCAGTACTTC | CASSQLQGAGLDEQYF
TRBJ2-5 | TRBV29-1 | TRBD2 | TGCAGCGTAGCTCCCTTGGCGGGGGGGCGCGAGACCCAGTACTTC | CSVAPLAGGRETQYF
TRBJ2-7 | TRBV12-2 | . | TGTGCAAGTCGTTTACCGTCGGCTCGGACAGGGGATCGCTACGAGCAGTACTTC | CASRLPSARTGDRYEQYF
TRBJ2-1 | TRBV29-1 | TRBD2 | TGCAGCGTTGATACGGCCGGGACTAGCGGGGACAATGAGCAGTTCTTC | CSVDTAGTSGDNEQFF
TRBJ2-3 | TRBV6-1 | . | TGTGCCAGCAGCCCCGACAGCGATACGCAGTATTTT | CASSPDSDTQYF
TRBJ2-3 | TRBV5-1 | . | TGCGCCAGCAGCTTGGCTACAGATACGCAGTATTTT | CASSLATDTQYF
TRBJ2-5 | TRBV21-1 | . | TGTGCCAGCAGGCGACAGAATGGGCGAGAGACCCAGTACTTC | CASRRQNGRETQYF
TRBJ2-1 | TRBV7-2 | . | TGTGCCAGCAGCTGGACTGGTCGGGGTGAGCAGTTCTTC | CASSWTGRGEQFF